This T cell receptor (beta chain) was profiled in a study of cytomegalovirus exposure and HLA in healthy donors. Study findings and constraints: High specificity and sensitivity for cytomegalovirus status were reported for the classifier. A later analysis linked a missense DCLRE1C variant to TCR beta V- and J-gene trimming. In all likelihood, a cluster of highly shared sequence variants was a sequencing artifact. The investigators catalogued 180 or so TCR beta chains as cytomegalovirus-associated.

Germline V gene lookup returns CDR1 SGHAT and CDR2 FQDESV (reference sequence). This CDR3 region has 14 residues. Trimming removed 10 bases at V and 2 bases at J, with 16 bases between. The PCR had 60 Vbeta and 13 Jbeta primers. TCRdb's copy holds only in-frame clones and misses some; the assay was immunoSEQ multiplex PCR. The table has hundreds of thousands of clones, 60% to 80% seen once. This clone occurred once. The antigen remains unidentified. V and J are TRBV11-1 and TRBJ2-3; D might be TRBD1 or TRBD2, each matching 5 bases. The material sequenced was PBMCs. The sequence derives from a male donor in good health and CMV-seronegative. CDR3 in DNA: TGTGCCACCAGGGCTAGCCGCCTCACAGATACGCAGTATTTT. This gives the protein CATRASRLTDTQYF. The complete variable domain, with remaining parts taken from reference TRBV11-1 and TRBJ2-3, reads EAEVAQSPRYKITEKSQAVAFWCDPISGHATLYWYRQILGQGPELLVQFQDESVVDDSQLPKDRFSAERLKGVDSTLKIQPAELGDSAMYLCATRASRLTDTQYFGPGTRLTVL.